The sequence of this TCR beta chain was determined in a study of blood T cell repertoires in COVID-19. Study context: Samples taken during acute and convalescent COVID-19 were collected in the United States, Italy and Spain. Sample material is recorded as cDNA or gDNA derived from T cells, B-cell-depleted T cells, or PBMCs.

Participants were aged 18 to 89 years, lived in 20 to 30 US areas, and enrolled virtually. Grouping used clinical history reported by participants in a survey and questionnaire. This clone occurred many times. V lost 6 bases, J lost 0 bases, and 5 bases stayed unmatched. The CDR3 is made up of 15 amino acids. Germline-derived CDR1 and CDR2 are LNHDA and SQIVND (reference sequence). Profiled with immunoSEQ multiplex PCR; TCRdb holds only in-frame clones, not every one. Among around 200,000 clones listed, 86% were seen once. The chain carries TRBV19 and TRBJ2-7, with TRBD2 matching over 10 bases. The sample was PBMCs or T cells enriched from blood (not recorded which). This clonotype was obtained from a man in his forties with acute COVID-19. The CDR3 loop is CASRRRLAGSYEQYF. The DNA of the CDR3 is TGTGCCAGTAGGCGACGACTAGCGGGCTCCTACGAGCAGTACTTC.